The clone carrying this T cell receptor beta chain was observed a few times. The data derive from a study of CD8 T cells in ankylosing spondylitis. This CDR3 has 13 amino acids. With V trimmed by 11 bases and J by 1 base, 6 bases remained unmatched. Germline values: CDR1 ENHRY, CDR2 SYGVKD. TCRdb analysed the 5' RACE reads with MiXCR anew, one entry per CDR3 protein. The sample holds around 280,000 distinct CDR3 sequences, 20% seen once. The sequence derives from a male donor with ankylosing spondylitis or in good health (not recorded which). The sequenced sample consisted of blood, either unsorted or a sorted T cell fraction (not recorded which). The chain recombines TRBV10-3 with TRBJ1-1, with 8 bases lining up with TRBD1. The CDR3 protein is CASGGTGNTEAFF. For the CDR3, the DNA is TGTGCCTCCGGAGGGACAGGGAACACTGAAGCTTTCTTT.